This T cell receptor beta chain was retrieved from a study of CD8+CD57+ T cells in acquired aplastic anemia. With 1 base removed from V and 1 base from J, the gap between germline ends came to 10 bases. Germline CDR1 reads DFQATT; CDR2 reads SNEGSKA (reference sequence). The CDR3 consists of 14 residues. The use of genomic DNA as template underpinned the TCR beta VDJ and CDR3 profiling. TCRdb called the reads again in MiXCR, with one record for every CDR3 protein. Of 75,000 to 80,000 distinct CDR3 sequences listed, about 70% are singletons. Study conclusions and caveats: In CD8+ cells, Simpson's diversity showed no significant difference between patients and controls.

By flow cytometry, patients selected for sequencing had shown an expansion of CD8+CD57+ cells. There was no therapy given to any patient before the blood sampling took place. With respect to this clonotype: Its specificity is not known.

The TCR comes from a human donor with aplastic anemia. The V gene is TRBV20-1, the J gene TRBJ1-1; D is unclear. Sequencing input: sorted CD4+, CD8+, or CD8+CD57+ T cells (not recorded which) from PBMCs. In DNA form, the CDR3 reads TGCAGTGCTAGAGGCCGACCAAGGAACACTGAAGCTTTCTTT. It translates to CSARGRPRNTEAFF.